Listed below are T cell receptor beta chains from one sample, sequenced in a study of shared T cell receptors in the human thymus. Only in-frame clones appear in the TCRdb table, and some are missing; sequencing was by immunoSEQ multiplex PCR. The table lists hundreds of thousands of clones, 85% to 90% of them singletons. The same data also contributed to another study, on human thymus T cells.

The specimen was thymocytes. The receptors were sampled from a boy in the first two years of life with a congenital heart defect. Both conserved end residues are part of each CDR3. Each record gives: clone size, V gene, D gene, J gene, CDR3 DNA, CDR3 protein. D genes are given only for firm matches. Not every row has a clone size; where given, it reads once, few, many or a size class.

clone size: .; V gene: TRBV4-3; D gene: TRBD1; J gene: TRBJ2-7; CDR3 DNA: TGCGCCAGCAGCCACAAAACCGGGACAGGGGGGTTCTACGAGCAGTACTTC; CDR3 protein: CASSHKTGTGGFYEQYF
clone size: .; V gene: TRBV7-8; D gene: .; J gene: TRBJ2-7; CDR3 DNA: TGTGCCAGCAGCTTACCAGGAGGCCTAACCTACGAGCAGTACTTC; CDR3 protein: CASSLPGGLTYEQYF
clone size: .; V gene: TRBV5-1; D gene: TRBD1; J gene: TRBJ2-7; CDR3 DNA: TGCGCCAGCTCGGGACAGGGCGAGGAGCAGTACTTC; CDR3 protein: CASSGQGEEQYF
clone size: once; V gene: TRBV9; D gene: TRBD1; J gene: TRBJ1-2; CDR3 DNA: TGTGCCAGCAGCACGACAGGGCGGTTCTATGGCTACACCTTC; CDR3 protein: CASSTTGRFYGYTF
clone size: .; V gene: TRBV30; D gene: TRBD2; J gene: TRBJ2-3; CDR3 DNA: TGTGCCTGGAGTGTACGGGCTAGCGGGATCACAGATACGCAGTATTTT; CDR3 protein: CAWSVRASGITDTQYF
clone size: .; V gene: TRBV27; D gene: .; J gene: TRBJ2-7; CDR3 DNA: TGTGCCAGCAGACACAGGGCCCCCGGGTACGAGCAGTACTTC; CDR3 protein: CASRHRAPGYEQYF
clone size: once; V gene: TRBV9; D gene: TRBD1; J gene: TRBJ2-4; CDR3 DNA: TGTGCCAGCAGCCCCCGACAGGGTGACATTCAGTACTTC; CDR3 protein: CASSPRQGDIQYF
clone size: .; V gene: TRBV4-1; D gene: TRBD2; J gene: TRBJ2-7; CDR3 DNA: TGCGCCAGCAGCCAAGGAGAGGCCGGGGGACTAGGCCAAAACTGGAACGAGCAGTACTTC; CDR3 protein: CASSQGEAGGLGQNWNEQYF
clone size: .; V gene: TRBV4-3; D gene: TRBD2; J gene: TRBJ2-7; CDR3 DNA: TGCGCCAGCAGCCAAGATCCTCCTAGCGGTATCTACGAGCAGTACTTC; CDR3 protein: CASSQDPPSGIYEQYF
clone size: few; V gene: TRBV5-6; D gene: .; J gene: TRBJ2-2; CDR3 DNA: TGTGCCAGCAGCTTGGAGAATGGGCGTTTAGGCGGGGAGCTGTTTTTT; CDR3 protein: CASSLENGRLGGELFF
clone size: .; V gene: TRBV18; D gene: TRBD2; J gene: TRBJ2-7; CDR3 DNA: TGTGCCAGCTCAGACGGGAGGGCCTTCTCCTACGAGCAGTACTTC; CDR3 protein: CASSDGRAFSYEQYF
clone size: .; V gene: TRBV4-2; D gene: TRBD2; J gene: TRBJ2-1; CDR3 DNA: TGTGCCAGCAGCCACCTTAGCGGGGGTGGGCGGGGAAACTCCTACAATGAGCAGTTCTTC; CDR3 protein: CASSHLSGGGRGNSYNEQFF
clone size: .; V gene: TRBV12-5; D gene: .; J gene: TRBJ2-7; CDR3 DNA: TGTGCTAGTGGGCCCCTAGCACGGGAGCAGTACTTC; CDR3 protein: CASGPLAREQYF
clone size: .; V gene: TRBV6-1; D gene: TRBD1; J gene: TRBJ2-7; CDR3 DNA: TGTGCCAGCAGATGGACAGGTGGCCACGAGCAGTACTTC; CDR3 protein: CASRWTGGHEQYF
clone size: .; V gene: TRBV18; D gene: .; J gene: TRBJ2-1; CDR3 DNA: TGTGCCAGCTCACCACCGACTGGTCCTGAGCAGTTCTTC; CDR3 protein: CASSPPTGPEQFF
clone size: .; V gene: TRBV2; D gene: TRBD2; J gene: TRBJ2-1; CDR3 DNA: TGTGCCAGCAGTGAAGATCCCCCTAGCGGGCCTTACAATGAGCAGTTCTTC; CDR3 protein: CASSEDPPSGPYNEQFF
clone size: few; V gene: TRBV6-1; D gene: TRBD1; J gene: TRBJ2-2; CDR3 DNA: TGTGCCAGCAGTTCCCGGGACAGGGTAGCCGGGGAGCTGTTTTTT; CDR3 protein: CASSSRDRVAGELFF
clone size: .; V gene: TRBV7-9; D gene: TRBD1; J gene: TRBJ2-7; CDR3 DNA: TGTGCCAGCAGCTTAGAGTTAACAGGGGGGTACGAGCAGTACTTC; CDR3 protein: CASSLELTGGYEQYF
clone size: .; V gene: TRBV27; D gene: .; J gene: TRBJ2-1; CDR3 DNA: TGTGCCAGCAGTTTTAGAGGGAACAATGAGCAGTTCTTC; CDR3 protein: CASSFRGNNEQFF
clone size: .; V gene: TRBV6-1; D gene: TRBD1; J gene: TRBJ1-5; CDR3 DNA: TGTGCCAGCAGTGAGCGACAGGGATTGTTTGTACTGGATCAGCCCCAGCATTTT; CDR3 protein: CASSERQGLFVLDQPQHF
clone size: once; V gene: TRBV5-1; D gene: TRBD1; J gene: TRBJ2-6; CDR3 DNA: TGCGCCAGCAGCCACTTGGGACAGGCCCTCGGTGGGGCCAACGTCCTGACTTTC; CDR3 protein: CASSHLGQALGGANVLTF
clone size: .; V gene: TRBV6-1; D gene: TRBD2; J gene: TRBJ2-3; CDR3 DNA: TGTGCCAGCAGCGGACTAGCGTACTTCACAGATACGCAGTATTTT; CDR3 protein: CASSGLAYFTDTQYF
clone size: .; V gene: TRBV30; D gene: .; J gene: TRBJ2-7; CDR3 DNA: TGTGCCTGGAGGAGGACAAGGCCGGCATACGAGCAGTACTTC; CDR3 protein: CAWRRTRPAYEQYF
clone size: few; V gene: TRBV13; D gene: .; J gene: TRBJ1-3; CDR3 DNA: TGTGCCAGCAGCTTAGTTAAGGGGGAGTCTGGAAACACCATATATTTT; CDR3 protein: CASSLVKGESGNTIYF
clone size: .; V gene: TRBV29-1; D gene: TRBD2; J gene: TRBJ2-1; CDR3 DNA: TGCAGCCTATCGGGAGGGGGGTACAATGAGCAGTTCTTC; CDR3 protein: CSLSGGGYNEQFF
clone size: .; V gene: TRBV10-1; D gene: TRBD2; J gene: TRBJ2-7; CDR3 DNA: TGCGCCAGCATGGCTAGCGGGATCCACGAGCAGTACTTC; CDR3 protein: CASMASGIHEQYF
clone size: once; V gene: TRBV7-2; D gene: .; J gene: TRBJ2-7; CDR3 DNA: TGTGCCAGCAGCTTAGACGGGACTCCCTTCAGCTTC; CDR3 protein: CASSLDGTPFSF
clone size: .; V gene: TRBV13; D gene: TRBD2; J gene: TRBJ2-1; CDR3 DNA: TGTGCCAGCAGCTCCGGGACTAGCGGACTCAATGAGCAGTTCTTC; CDR3 protein: CASSSGTSGLNEQFF
clone size: .; V gene: TRBV27; D gene: TRBD2; J gene: TRBJ2-7; CDR3 DNA: TGTGCCAGCAGTTTTGCGGGGGGCCCCTACGAGCAGTACTTC; CDR3 protein: CASSFAGGPYEQYF
clone size: once; V gene: TRBV21-1; D gene: .; J gene: TRBJ1-2; CDR3 DNA: TGTGCCAGCAGCGAGGGAGAGTCCTACACCTTC; CDR3 protein: CASSEGESYTF
clone size: .; V gene: TRBV5-4; D gene: TRBD2; J gene: TRBJ2-4; CDR3 DNA: TGTGCCAGCAGCTTTCGACTAGCGGGAGGGTCTTGGGTAAACATTCAGTACTTC; CDR3 protein: CASSFRLAGGSWVNIQYF
clone size: .; V gene: TRBV4-3; D gene: TRBD2; J gene: TRBJ2-2; CDR3 DNA: TGCGCCAGCAGCCAAGAATCTTGCGGGAGGCCCGACACCGGGGAGCTGTTTTTT; CDR3 protein: CASSQESCGRPDTGELFF
clone size: .; V gene: TRBV4-3; D gene: TRBD2; J gene: TRBJ2-3; CDR3 DNA: TGCGCCAGCAGCCAAGATCGGGCTAGCGGGAGGAGGACAGATACGCAGTATTTT; CDR3 protein: CASSQDRASGRRTDTQYF
clone size: .; V gene: TRBV21-1; D gene: .; J gene: TRBJ2-7; CDR3 DNA: TGTGCCAGCAGCCCTAGGACAGGGAAAAACGAGCAGTACTTC; CDR3 protein: CASSPRTGKNEQYF
clone size: .; V gene: TRBV7-9; D gene: TRBD1; J gene: TRBJ2-3; CDR3 DNA: TGTGCCAGCAGCCACAGGGGGCGAGCGGAGCCCCCCGATACGCAGTATTTT; CDR3 protein: CASSHRGRAEPPDTQYF
clone size: .; V gene: TRBV11-1; D gene: TRBD2; J gene: TRBJ2-1; CDR3 DNA: TGTGCCAGCAGCCCCTGGACTAGCGGGCCCTACAATGAGCAGTTCTTC; CDR3 protein: CASSPWTSGPYNEQFF
clone size: .; V gene: TRBV4-3; D gene: .; J gene: TRBJ2-2; CDR3 DNA: TGCGCCAGCAGCCAAGGAGGCGGGGAGCTGTTTTTT; CDR3 protein: CASSQGGGELFF
clone size: .; V gene: TRBV6-5; D gene: TRBD1; J gene: TRBJ1-1; CDR3 DNA: TGTGCCAGCAGTACTGGGACAGGGCTCTACACTGAAGCTTTCTTT; CDR3 protein: CASSTGTGLYTEAFF
clone size: .; V gene: TRBV29-1; D gene: .; J gene: TRBJ2-1; CDR3 DNA: TGCAGCGTCCCAGGGCTAGGGCGATCCCCCTACAATGAGCAGTTCTTC; CDR3 protein: CSVPGLGRSPYNEQFF